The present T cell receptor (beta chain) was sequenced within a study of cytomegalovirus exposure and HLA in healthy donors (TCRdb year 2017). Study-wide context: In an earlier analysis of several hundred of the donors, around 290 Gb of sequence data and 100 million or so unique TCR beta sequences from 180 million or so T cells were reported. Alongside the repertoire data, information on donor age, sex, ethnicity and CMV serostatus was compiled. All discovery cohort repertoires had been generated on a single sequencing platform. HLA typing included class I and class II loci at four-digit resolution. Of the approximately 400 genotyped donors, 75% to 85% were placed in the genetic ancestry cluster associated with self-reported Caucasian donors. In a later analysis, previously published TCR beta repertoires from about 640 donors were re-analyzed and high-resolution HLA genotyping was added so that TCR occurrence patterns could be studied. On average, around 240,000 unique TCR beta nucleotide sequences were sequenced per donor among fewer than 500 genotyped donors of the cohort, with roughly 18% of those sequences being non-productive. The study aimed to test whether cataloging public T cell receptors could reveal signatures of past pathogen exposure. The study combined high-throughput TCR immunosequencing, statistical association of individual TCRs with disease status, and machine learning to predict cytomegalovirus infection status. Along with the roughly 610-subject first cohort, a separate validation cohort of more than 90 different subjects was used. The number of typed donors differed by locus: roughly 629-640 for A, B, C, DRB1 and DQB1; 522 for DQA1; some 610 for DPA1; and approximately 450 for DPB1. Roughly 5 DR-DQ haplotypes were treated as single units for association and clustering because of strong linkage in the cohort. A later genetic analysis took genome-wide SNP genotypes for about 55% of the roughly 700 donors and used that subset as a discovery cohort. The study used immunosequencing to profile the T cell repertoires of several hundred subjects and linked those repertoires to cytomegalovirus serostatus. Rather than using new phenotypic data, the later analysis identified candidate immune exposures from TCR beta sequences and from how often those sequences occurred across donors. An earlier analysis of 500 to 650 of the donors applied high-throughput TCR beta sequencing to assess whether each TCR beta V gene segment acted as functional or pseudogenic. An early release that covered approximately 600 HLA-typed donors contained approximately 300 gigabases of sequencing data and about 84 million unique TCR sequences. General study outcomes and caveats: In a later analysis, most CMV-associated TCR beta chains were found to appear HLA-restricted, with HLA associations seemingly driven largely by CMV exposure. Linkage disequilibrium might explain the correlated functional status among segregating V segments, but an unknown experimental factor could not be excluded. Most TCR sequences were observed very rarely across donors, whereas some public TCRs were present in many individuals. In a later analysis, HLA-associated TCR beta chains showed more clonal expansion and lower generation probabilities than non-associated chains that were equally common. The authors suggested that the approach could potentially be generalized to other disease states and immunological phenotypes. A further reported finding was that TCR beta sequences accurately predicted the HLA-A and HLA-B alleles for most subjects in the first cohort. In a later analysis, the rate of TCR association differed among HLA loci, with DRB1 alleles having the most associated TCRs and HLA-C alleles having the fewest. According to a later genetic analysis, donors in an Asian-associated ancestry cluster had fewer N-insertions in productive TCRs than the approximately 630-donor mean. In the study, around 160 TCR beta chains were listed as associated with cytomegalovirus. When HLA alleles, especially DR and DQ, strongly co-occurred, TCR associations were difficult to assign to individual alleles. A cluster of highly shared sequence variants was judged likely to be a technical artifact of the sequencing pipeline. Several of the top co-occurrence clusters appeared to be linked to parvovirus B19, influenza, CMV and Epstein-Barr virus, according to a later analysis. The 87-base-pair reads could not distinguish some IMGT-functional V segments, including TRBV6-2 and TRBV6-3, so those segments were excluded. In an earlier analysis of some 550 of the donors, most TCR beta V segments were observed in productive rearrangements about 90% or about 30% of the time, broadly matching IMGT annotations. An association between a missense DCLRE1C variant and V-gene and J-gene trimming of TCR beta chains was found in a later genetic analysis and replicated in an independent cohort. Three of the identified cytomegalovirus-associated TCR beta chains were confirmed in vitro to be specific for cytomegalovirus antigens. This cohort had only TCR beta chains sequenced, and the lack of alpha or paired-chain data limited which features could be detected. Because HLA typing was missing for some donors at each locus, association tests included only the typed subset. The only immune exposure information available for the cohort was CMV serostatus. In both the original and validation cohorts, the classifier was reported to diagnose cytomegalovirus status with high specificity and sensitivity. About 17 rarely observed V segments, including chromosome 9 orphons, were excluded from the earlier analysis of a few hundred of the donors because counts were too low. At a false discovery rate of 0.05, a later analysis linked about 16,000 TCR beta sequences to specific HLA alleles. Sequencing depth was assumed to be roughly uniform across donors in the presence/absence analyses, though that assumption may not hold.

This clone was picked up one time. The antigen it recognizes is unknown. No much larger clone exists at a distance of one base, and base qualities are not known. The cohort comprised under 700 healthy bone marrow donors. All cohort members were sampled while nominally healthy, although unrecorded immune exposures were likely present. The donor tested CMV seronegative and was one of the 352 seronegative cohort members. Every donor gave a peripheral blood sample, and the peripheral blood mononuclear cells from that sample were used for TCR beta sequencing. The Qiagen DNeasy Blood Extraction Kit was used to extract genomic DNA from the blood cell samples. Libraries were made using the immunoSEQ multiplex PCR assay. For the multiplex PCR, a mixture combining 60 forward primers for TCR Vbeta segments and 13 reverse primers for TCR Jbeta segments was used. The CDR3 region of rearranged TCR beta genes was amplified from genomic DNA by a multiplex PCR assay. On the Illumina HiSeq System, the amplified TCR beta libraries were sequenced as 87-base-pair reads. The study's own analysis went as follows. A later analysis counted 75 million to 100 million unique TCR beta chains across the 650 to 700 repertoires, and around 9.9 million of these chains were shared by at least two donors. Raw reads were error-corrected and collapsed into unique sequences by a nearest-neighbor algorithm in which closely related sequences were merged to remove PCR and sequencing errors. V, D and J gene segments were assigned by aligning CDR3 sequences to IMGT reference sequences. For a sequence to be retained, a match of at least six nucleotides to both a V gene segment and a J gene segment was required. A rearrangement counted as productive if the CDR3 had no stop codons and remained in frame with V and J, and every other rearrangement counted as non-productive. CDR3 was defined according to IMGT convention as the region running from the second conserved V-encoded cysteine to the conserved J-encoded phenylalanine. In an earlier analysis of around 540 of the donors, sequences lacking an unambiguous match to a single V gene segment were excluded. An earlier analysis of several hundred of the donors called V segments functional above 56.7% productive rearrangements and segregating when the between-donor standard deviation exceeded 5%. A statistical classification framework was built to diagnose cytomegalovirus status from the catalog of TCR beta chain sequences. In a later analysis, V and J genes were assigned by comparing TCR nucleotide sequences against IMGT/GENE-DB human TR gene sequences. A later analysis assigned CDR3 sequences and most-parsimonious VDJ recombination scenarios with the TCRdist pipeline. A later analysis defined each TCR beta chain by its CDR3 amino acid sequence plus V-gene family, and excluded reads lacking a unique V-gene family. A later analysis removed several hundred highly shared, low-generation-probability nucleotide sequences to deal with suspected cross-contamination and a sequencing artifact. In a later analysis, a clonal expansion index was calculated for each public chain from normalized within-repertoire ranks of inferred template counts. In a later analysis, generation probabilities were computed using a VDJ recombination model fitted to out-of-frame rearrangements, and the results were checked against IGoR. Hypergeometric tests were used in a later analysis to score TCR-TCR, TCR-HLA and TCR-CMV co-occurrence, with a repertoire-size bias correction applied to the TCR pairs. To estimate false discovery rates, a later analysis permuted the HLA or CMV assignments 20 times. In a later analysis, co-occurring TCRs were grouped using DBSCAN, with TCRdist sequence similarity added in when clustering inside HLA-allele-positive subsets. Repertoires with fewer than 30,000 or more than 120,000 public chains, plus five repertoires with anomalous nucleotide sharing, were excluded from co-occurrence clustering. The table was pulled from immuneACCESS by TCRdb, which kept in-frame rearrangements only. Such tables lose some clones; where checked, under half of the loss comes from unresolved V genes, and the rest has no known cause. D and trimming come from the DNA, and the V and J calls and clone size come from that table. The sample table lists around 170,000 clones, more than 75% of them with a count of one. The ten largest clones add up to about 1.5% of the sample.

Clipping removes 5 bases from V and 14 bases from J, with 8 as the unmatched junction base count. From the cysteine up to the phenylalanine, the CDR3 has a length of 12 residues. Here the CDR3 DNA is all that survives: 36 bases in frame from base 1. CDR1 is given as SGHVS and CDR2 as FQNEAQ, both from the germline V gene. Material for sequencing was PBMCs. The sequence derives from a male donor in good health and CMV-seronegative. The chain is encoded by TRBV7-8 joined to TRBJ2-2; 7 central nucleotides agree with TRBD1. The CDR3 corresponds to CASSPPGQLLFF. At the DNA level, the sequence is TGTGCCAGCAGCCCCCCGGGACAGTTACTGTTTTTT.